This T cell receptor (beta chain) came from a study of T cell responses to AZD1222 COVID-19 vaccine. Measured with immunoSEQ multiplex PCR; TCRdb has only the in-frame clones, and not every one. The sample lists under 150,000 clones; 85% to 95% were seen once. V lost 2 bases and J lost 0; bases outside the gene matches: 9. The V gene's germline CDR1 is MNHEY and CDR2 SVGEGT. The length of the CDR3 is 19 residues. This receptor was taken from an adult in good health. The sequences come from peripheral blood, collected on day 0 of AZD1222 vaccination. V usage is TRBV6-2 or TRBV6-3 and J usage is TRBJ2-6; 8 bases agree with TRBD1. The CDR3 region has the DNA TGTGCCAGCAGTTACGAGAGAGGACAGGGAACCTCTGGGGCCAACGTCCTGACTTTC. Its protein product is CASSYERGQGTSGANVLTF.